The rows below give T cell receptor beta chains drawn from one sample of a study of blood T cells in healthy people across ages. In TCRdb, the 5' RACE reads were re-called with MiXCR into one record per CDR3 protein. Of around 900,000 distinct CDR3 sequences listed, more than 25% are singletons. Sequenced input: blood. The receptors shown here come from a woman aged 80 or older in good health. The CDR3 runs from the conserved cysteine through the conserved F or W. D genes are given only for firm matches. Rows may omit the clone size; those that give it use once, few, many or a size class.

>TRBJ1-5|.|many|TRBV6-1|14
CATLPGASNQPQHF
TGTGCCACTCTCCCGGGGGCGAGCAATCAGCCCCAGCATTTT
>TRBJ1-5|.|few|TRBV7-9|13
CASSRELDQPQHF
TGTGCCAGCAGCCGTGAATTGGATCAGCCCCAGCATTTT
>TRBJ2-7|TRBD2|.|TRBV20-1|15
CSASLLGRGAYEQYF
TGCAGTGCTAGCTTGTTGGGACGGGGGGCCTACGAGCAGTACTTC
>TRBJ2-7|TRBD2|.|TRBV20-1|16
CSPLKRGASSFNEQYF
TGCAGTCCCCTAAAGCGGGGGGCCAGCTCCTTCAATGAGCAGTACTTC
>TRBJ1-3|TRBD1|.|TRBV12-3/TRBV12-4|15
CASRGTGVYGNTIYF
TGTGCCAGCAGGGGGACAGGGGTGTACGGAAACACCATATATTTT
>TRBJ2-5|.|few|TRBV11-2|11
CANSFGETQYF
TGTGCCAACAGCTTCGGGGAGACCCAGTACTTC
>TRBJ1-6|.|few|TRBV25-1|16
CASSERVGAYNSPLHF
TGTGCCAGCAGTGAACGTGTGGGGGCTTATAATTCACCCCTCCACTTT
>TRBJ2-7|.|many|TRBV10-1|14
CASSEHEGSYEQYF
TGCGCCAGCAGTGAGCACGAGGGCTCCTACGAGCAGTACTTC
>TRBJ1-5|.|.|TRBV7-8|17
CASSGATGISGNQPQHF
TGTGCCAGCAGCGGAGCGACAGGAATCTCCGGCAATCAGCCCCAGCATTTT
>TRBJ2-5|TRBD2|few|TRBV27|14
CASSRIVGGGTQYF
TGTGCCAGCAGTCGGATTGTGGGGGGGGGGACCCAGTACTTC
>TRBJ2-6|TRBD2|many|TRBV7-2|18
CASSSLLAGGSGANVLTF
TGTGCCAGCAGCTCGCTACTAGCGGGGGGCTCTGGGGCCAACGTCCTGACTTTC
>TRBJ1-1|.|few|TRBV6-2/TRBV6-3|13
CASSYSGFTEAFF
TGTGCCAGCAGTTACTCAGGGTTCACTGAAGCTTTCTTT
>TRBJ1-5|.|many|TRBV6-1|12
CASNPGDQPQHF
TGTGCCAGCAACCCAGGGGATCAGCCCCAGCATTTT
>TRBJ2-1|TRBD1|many|TRBV6-2/TRBV6-3|13
CASSYRGDNEQFF
TGTGCCAGCAGCTACAGGGGAGACAATGAGCAGTTCTTC
>TRBJ1-4|.|many|TRBV5-5|13
CASSADSNEKLFF
TGTGCCAGCAGCGCCGACAGTAATGAAAAACTGTTTTTT
>TRBJ1-1|.|.|TRBV7-9|16
CASSLWGGTRGTEAFF
TGTGCCAGCAGCTTATGGGGGGGGACCCGGGGCACTGAAGCTTTCTTT
>TRBJ2-3|.|.|TRBV19|15
CASSARGRGTDTQYF
TGTGCCAGTAGTGCCCGGGGCAGGGGCACAGATACACAGTATTTT
>TRBJ2-1|TRBD2|many|TRBV7-7|18
CASSLTSGGAGSYNEQFF
TGTGCCAGCAGCCTGACTAGCGGGGGGGCCGGGTCCTACAATGAGCAGTTCTTC
>TRBJ2-5|TRBD1|.|TRBV27|17
CASSATGRWVGQETQYF
TGTGCCAGCAGTGCGACAGGGCGCTGGGTAGGCCAAGAGACCCAGTACTTC
>TRBJ1-1|.|few|TRBV12-3/TRBV12-4|14
CASRPQVPNTEAFF
TGTGCCAGCAGGCCGCAGGTTCCGAACACTGAAGCTTTCTTT
>TRBJ2-1|.|many|TRBV20-1|17
CSARAPKQAVSYNEQFF
TGCAGTGCTAGAGCACCCAAGCAAGCAGTCTCCTACAATGAGCAGTTCTTC
>TRBJ2-3|.|.|TRBV7-9|17
CASSQEGAGARTDTQYF
TGTGCCAGCAGCCAAGAAGGGGCGGGGGCCCGCACAGATACGCAGTATTTT
>TRBJ1-2|TRBD1|.|TRBV20-1|14
CSARRFAGGEGYTF
TGCAGTGCTAGAAGGTTTGCAGGGGGCGAAGGCTACACCTTC
>TRBJ2-1|.|many|TRBV6-5|15
CASSYSYSSYNEQFF
TGTGCCAGCAGTTACTCCTACAGCTCCTACAATGAGCAGTTCTTC
>TRBJ1-2|.|.|TRBV7-2|14
CAGSLARANYGYTF
TGTGCCGGCAGCTTAGCGAGGGCGAACTATGGCTACACCTTC
>TRBJ2-1|.|many|TRBV18|12
CASSPEGNEQFF
TGTGCCAGCTCACCAGAAGGGAATGAGCAGTTCTTC
>TRBJ2-1|.|few|TRBV15|13
CATSVMSYNEQFF
TGTGCCACCAGCGTGATGTCCTACAATGAGCAGTTCTTC
>TRBJ2-7|TRBD1|.|TRBV5-5|14
CASSRDRALYEQYF
TGTGCCAGCAGCCGGGACAGGGCCCTCTACGAGCAGTACTTC
>TRBJ2-3|.|.|TRBV4-2|17
CASSHFASAGSTGTQYF
TGTGCCAGCAGCCATTTTGCATCGGCAGGGAGCACAGGTACGCAGTATTTT
>TRBJ1-5|.|.|TRBV12-3/TRBV12-4|10
CATPNQPQHF
TGTGCCACACCCAATCAGCCCCAGCATTTT
>TRBJ1-6|.|many|TRBV3-1|12
CASSRGAAALHF
TGTGCCAGCAGCCGCGGGGCAGCCGCCCTCCACTTT
>TRBJ2-1|.|.|TRBV20-1|12
CSEGSGYNEQFF
TGCAGTGAAGGATCGGGCTACAATGAGCAGTTCTTC
>TRBJ2-7|TRBD1|many|TRBV3-1|14
CASSPRTGKDEQYF
TGTGCCAGCAGCCCCCGGACAGGGAAAGACGAGCAGTACTTC
>TRBJ2-3|TRBD2|many|TRBV30|15
CAWTLAGGKGDTQYF
TGTGCCTGGACTCTAGCGGGGGGAAAAGGTGATACGCAGTATTTT
>TRBJ2-7|.|.|TRBV2|14
CASSVEGGPYEQYF
TGTGCCAGCAGCGTGGAGGGAGGCCCCTACGAGCAGTACTTC
>TRBJ1-6|TRBD1|many|TRBV5-1|14
CASSRDRGGSPLHF
TGCGCCAGCAGCAGGGACAGGGGTGGATCACCCCTCCACTTT
>TRBJ1-1|.|.|TRBV6-1|15
CASSEAKGSITEAFF
TGTGCCAGCAGTGAAGCGAAGGGCAGTATAACTGAAGCTTTCTTT